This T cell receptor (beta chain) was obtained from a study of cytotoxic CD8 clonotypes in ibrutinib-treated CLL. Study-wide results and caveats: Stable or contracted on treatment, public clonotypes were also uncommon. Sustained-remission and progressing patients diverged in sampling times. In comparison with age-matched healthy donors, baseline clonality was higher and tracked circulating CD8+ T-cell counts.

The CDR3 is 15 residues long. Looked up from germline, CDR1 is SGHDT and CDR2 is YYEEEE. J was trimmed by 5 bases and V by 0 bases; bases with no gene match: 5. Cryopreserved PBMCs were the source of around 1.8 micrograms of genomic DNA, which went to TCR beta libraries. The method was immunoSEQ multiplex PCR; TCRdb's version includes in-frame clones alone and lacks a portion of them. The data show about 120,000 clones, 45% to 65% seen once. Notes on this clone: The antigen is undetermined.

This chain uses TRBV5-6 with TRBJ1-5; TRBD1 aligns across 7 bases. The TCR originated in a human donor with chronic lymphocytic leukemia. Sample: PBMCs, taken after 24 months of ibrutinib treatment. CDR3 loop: CASSLGDRDDQPQHF. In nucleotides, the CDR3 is TGTGCCAGCAGCTTGGGAGACAGGGATGATCAGCCCCAGCATTTT.